This T cell receptor (beta chain) appears in the sequencing data of a study of blood T cell repertoires in COVID-19. In the study overall: Researchers got acute and convalescent COVID-19 samples from the United States, Italy and Spain.

Produced via immunoSEQ multiplex PCR; TCRdb's table is partial and in-frame only. The sample has 320,000 or so clones, 85% seen once. Categorization into cohorts depended on clinical history that participants reported. In the 2 weeks before study entry, exposed participants met a COVID-19 case, which was PCR-confirmed or clinician-diagnosed. Per the germline V gene, CDR1 is SGHVS and CDR2 is FQNEAQ. The length of the CDR3 is 16 residues. Trimming cost V 2 bases and J 0 bases; bases outside gene matches: 4. The chain combines TRBV7-8 with TRBJ2-3; 8 bases line up with TRBD2. The TCR originated in a woman aged 25-40 years who had been exposed to COVID-19. What was sequenced was PBMCs or T cells enriched from blood (not recorded which). The CDR3 DNA sequence: TGTGCCAGCAGCTTACGTCCTAGCGGGAGCACAGATACGCAGTATTTT. Protein: CASSLRPSGSTDTQYF.